These 6 T cell receptor beta chains were all obtained from the same sample, sequenced in a study of T-cell memory formation after mild COVID-19. TCRdb reprocessed the 5' RACE reads via MiXCR and lists one record per CDR3 protein. The repertoire holds under 300,000 distinct CDR3 sequences, with over 15% as singletons. Material for sequencing was PBMCs or a T cell subset sorted from them (not recorded which). These receptors came from a man aged 18 to 29 who had mild COVID-19 (a few samples of this study predate the infection). Cell type and time point are not known.

The table lists this clonotype with a few counts. V is TRBV2 and J is TRBJ1-5; D not certain. This CDR3 region has 17 residues. Germline V CDR1 and CDR2: SNHLY, FYNNEI. V shed 2 bases and J shed 6 bases, with 20 bases lying between them. DNA of the CDR3: TGTGCCAGCAGTGAATTTCGGGAAAGGAGGTCCGGTCAGCCCCAGCATTTT. This gives the protein CASSEFRERRSGQPQHF.

This clonotype was seen more than once but under ten times. The V and J genes are TRBV20-1 and TRBJ2-7; D possibly uses TRBD1 or TRBD2 (6 bases each). CDR3 size: 14 residues. Germline CDR1 DFQATT, CDR2 SNEGSKA (reference sequence). V was trimmed by 0 bases and J by 2 bases, leaving 11 bases between them. The CDR3 sequence is CSARDPGATYEQYF. The DNA for the CDR3 is TGCAGTGCTAGAGATCCGGGGGCAACCTACGAGCAGTACTTC.

J is TRBJ1-2 and V is TRBV20-1; possible D gene TRBD1, 6 bases. This CDR3 has 14 residues. The V end lost 6 bases, the J end lost 1 base, and 15 bases lay between the germline ends. Germline V gives CDR1 DFQATT, CDR2 SNEGSKA (reference sequence). CDR3 coding DNA: TGCAGTGCAACCGGACAGCCCGATAACTATGGCTACACCTTC. Translating gives CSATGQPDNYGYTF.

The CDR3 DNA follows: TGTGCCAGCAGTTACGACTACCCTAGGACCCAGTACTTC. Translation: CASSYDYPRTQYF. The rearrangement links TRBV6-2 or TRBV6-3 to TRBJ2-5; TRBD2 is a possible D gene (5 bases). Germline values: CDR1 MNHEY, CDR2 SVGEGT. The CDR3 runs to 13 residues. Trimming removed 2 bases at V and 7 bases at J, with 11 bases between.

The chain uses TRBV6-5 and TRBJ1-5; unclear D gene. Trimming left V 6 bases short and J 4 bases short, with 16 bases between. The length of the CDR3 is 15 residues. Germline CDR1 reads MNHEY; CDR2 reads SVGAGI. CDR3 bases: TGTGCCAGCAGCCCTGTACGGAGACCGAATCAGCCCCAGCATTTT. Translating it yields CASSPVRRPNQPQHF.

This clonotype came up a few times. V and J are TRBV5-6 and TRBJ2-5; no clear D. The CDR3 length is 14 residues. V lost 5 bases and J lost 2, with 13 bases in between. Germline CDR1 reads SGHDT; CDR2 reads YYEEEE. The CDR3 loop is CASRHEGRQETQYF. The CDR3 DNA sequence: TGTGCCAGCAGACACGAAGGAAGGCAAGAGACCCAGTACTTC.